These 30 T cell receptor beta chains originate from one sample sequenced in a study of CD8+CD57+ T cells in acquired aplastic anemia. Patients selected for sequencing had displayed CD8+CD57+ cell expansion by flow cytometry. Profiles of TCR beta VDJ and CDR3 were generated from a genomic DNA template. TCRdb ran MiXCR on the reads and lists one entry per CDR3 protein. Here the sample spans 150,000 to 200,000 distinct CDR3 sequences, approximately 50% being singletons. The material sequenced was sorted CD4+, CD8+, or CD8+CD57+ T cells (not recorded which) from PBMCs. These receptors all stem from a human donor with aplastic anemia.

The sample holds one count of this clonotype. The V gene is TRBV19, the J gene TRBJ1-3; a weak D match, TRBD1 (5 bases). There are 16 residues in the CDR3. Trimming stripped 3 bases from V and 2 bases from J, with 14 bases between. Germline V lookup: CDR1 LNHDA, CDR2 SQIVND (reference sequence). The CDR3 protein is CASSIGPNRPGNTIYF. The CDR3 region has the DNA TGTGCCAGTAGTATTGGACCCAACAGGCCTGGAAACACCATATATTTT.

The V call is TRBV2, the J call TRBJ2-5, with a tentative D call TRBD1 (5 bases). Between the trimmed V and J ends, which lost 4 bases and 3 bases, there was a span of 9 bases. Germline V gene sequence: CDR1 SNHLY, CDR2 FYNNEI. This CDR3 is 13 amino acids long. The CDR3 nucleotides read TGTGCCAGCAGTGGGGGCAGCAAAGAGACCCAGTACTTC. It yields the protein CASSGGSKETQYF.

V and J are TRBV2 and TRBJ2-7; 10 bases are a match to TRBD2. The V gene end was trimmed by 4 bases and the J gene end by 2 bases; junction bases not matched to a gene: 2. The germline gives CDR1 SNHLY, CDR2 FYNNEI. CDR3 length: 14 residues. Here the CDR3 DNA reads TGTGCCAGCAGTGCCAGCGGGGGGGCCTACGAGCAGTACTTC. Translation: CASSASGGAYEQYF.

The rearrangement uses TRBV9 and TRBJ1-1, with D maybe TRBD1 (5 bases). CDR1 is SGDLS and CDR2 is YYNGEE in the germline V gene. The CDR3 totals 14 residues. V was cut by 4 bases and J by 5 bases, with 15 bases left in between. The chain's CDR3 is CASSRDGRDTEAFF. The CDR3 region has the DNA TGTGCCAGCAGCCGGGACGGCCGCGATACTGAAGCTTTCTTT. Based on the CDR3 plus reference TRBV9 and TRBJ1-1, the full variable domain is DSGVTQTPKHLITATGQRVTLRCSPRSGDLSVYWYQQSLDQGLQFLIQYYNGEERAKGNILERFSAQQFPDLHSELNLSSLELGDSALYFCASSRDGRDTEAFFGQGTRLTVV.

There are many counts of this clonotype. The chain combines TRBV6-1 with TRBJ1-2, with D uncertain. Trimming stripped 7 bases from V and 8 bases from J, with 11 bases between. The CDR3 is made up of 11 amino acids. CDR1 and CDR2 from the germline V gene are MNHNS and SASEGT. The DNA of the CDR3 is TGTGCCAGCACCAATGTGGGGGGCTACACCTTC. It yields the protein CASTNVGGYTF.

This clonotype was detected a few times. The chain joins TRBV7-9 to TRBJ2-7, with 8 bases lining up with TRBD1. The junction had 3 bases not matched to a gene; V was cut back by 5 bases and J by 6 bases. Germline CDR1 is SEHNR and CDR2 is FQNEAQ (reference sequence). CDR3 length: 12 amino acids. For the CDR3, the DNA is TGTGCCAGCAGCGACAGGGGAGGCGAGCAGTACTTC. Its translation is CASSDRGGEQYF.

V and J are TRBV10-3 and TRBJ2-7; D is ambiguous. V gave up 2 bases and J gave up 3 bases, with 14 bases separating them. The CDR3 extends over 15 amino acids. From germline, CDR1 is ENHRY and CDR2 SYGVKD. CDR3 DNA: TGTGCCATCAGTGAGCTAAGCGCCGTCTTCTACGAGCAGTACTTC. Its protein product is CAISELSAVFYEQYF.

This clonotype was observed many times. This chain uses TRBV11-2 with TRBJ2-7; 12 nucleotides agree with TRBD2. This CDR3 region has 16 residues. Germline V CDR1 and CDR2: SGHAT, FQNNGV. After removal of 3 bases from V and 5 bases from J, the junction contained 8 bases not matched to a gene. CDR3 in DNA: TGTGCCAGCAGCTTGGGAGCTAGCGGGAGGGCCGACGAGCAGTACTTC. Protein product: CASSLGASGRADEQYF.

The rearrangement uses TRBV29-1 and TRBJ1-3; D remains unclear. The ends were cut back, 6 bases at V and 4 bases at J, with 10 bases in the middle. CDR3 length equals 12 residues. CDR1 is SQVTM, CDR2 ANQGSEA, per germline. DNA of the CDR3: TGCAGCGTAGAGGTGGGCGGAAACACCATATATTTT. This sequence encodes CSVEVGGNTIYF.

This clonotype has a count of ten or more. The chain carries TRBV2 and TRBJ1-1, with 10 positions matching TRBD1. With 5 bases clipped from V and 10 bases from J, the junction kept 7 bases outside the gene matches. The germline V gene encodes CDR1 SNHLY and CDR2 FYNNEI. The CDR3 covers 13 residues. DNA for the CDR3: TGTGCCAGCAGTCGTGACAGGGGGCATGGAGCTTTCTTT. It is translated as CASSRDRGHGAFF.

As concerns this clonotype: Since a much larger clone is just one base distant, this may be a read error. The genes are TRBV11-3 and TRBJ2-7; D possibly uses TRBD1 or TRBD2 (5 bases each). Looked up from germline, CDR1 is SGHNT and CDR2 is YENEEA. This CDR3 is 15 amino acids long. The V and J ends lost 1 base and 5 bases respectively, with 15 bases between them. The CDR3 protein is CASSLGAGDPHEQYF. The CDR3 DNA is TGTGCCAGCAGCTTAGGGGCTGGGGACCCCCACGAGCAGTACTTC.

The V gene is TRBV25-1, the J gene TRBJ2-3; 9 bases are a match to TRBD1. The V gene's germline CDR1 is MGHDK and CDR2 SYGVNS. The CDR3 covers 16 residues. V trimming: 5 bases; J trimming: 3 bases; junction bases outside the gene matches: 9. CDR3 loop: CASSLLGQGITDTQYF. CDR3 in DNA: TGTGCCAGCAGTCTACTCGGACAGGGGATTACAGATACGCAGTATTTT.

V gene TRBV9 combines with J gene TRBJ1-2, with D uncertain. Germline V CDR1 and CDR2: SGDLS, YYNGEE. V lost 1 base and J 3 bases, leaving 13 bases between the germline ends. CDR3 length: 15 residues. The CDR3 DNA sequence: TGTGCCAGCAGCGTATCTAAGGGCGAATACTATGGCTACACCTTC. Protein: CASSVSKGEYYGYTF.

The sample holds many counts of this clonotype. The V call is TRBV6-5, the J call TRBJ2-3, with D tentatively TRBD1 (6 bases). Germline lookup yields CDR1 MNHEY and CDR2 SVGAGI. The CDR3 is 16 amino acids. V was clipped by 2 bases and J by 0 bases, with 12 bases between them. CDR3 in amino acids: CASSYVDSPSTDTQYF. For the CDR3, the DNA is TGTGCCAGCAGTTACGTGGACAGTCCTAGCACAGATACGCAGTATTTT.

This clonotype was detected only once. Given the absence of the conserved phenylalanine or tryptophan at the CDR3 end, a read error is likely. The CDR3 nucleotides read TGTGCCAGCAGCAAGGGGCGGGGCCCCCCCCTCCACCTT. Translation: CASSKGRGPPLHL. This chain links TRBV9 with TRBJ1-6, with a tentative D call TRBD1 (5 bases). The CDR3 has 13 residues. Between the trimmed V and J ends, which lost 4 bases and 13 bases, there was a span of 15 bases. Germline V gene data show CDR1 as SGDLS and CDR2 as YYNGEE.

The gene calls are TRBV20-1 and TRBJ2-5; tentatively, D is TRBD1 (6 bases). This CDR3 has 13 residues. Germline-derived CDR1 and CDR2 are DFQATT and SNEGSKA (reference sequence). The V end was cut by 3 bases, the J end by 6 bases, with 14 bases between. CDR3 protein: CSARRTASKTQYF. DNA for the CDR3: TGCAGTGCTAGGAGGACAGCTAGCAAGACCCAGTACTTC.

CDR3 sequence (DNA): TGTGCCAGCAGCGTAACAGGGGGGGAGACCCAGTACTTC. Its protein is CASSVTGGETQYF. The V call is TRBV7-6, the J call TRBJ2-5; 8 bases are a match to TRBD1. The CDR3 runs to 13 residues. J was trimmed by 5 bases and V by 5 bases; bases with no gene match: 4. CDR1 is SGHVS, CDR2 FNYEAQ, per germline.

CDR3 sequence: CATSDQPPDTQYF. The CDR3 nucleotides are TGTGCCACCAGTGATCAACCCCCCGATACGCAGTATTTT. This chain connects TRBV24-1 to TRBJ2-3; D is unclear. Germline V CDR1 and CDR2: KGHDR, SFDVKD. This CDR3 region has 13 residues. V lost 3 bases to trimming and J lost 6 bases, with 9 bases between them.

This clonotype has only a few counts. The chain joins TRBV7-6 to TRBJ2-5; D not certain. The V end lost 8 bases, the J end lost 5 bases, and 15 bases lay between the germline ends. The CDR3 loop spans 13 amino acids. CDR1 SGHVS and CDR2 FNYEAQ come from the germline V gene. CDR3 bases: TGTGCCAGCGGATCCTGGCTGACCGAGACCCAGTACTTC. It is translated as CASGSWLTETQYF.

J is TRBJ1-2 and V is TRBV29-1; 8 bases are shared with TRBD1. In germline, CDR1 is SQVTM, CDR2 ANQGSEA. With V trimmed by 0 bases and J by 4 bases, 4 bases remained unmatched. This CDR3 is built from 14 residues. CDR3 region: CSVEDQDRAYGYTF. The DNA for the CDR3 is TGCAGCGTTGAAGATCAGGACAGGGCCTATGGCTACACCTTC.

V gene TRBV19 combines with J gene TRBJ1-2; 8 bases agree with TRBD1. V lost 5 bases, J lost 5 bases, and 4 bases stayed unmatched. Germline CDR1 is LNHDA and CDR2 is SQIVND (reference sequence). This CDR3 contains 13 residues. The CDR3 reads CASSLGQVYGYTF. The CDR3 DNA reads TGTGCCAGTAGTCTGGGACAGGTATATGGCTACACCTTC. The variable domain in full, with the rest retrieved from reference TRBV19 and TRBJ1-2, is DGGITQSPKYLFRKEGQNVTLSCEQNLNHDAMYWYRQDPGQGLRLIYYSQIVNDFQKGDIAEGYSVSREKKESFPLTVTSAQKNPTAFYLCASSLGQVYGYTFGSGTRLTVV.

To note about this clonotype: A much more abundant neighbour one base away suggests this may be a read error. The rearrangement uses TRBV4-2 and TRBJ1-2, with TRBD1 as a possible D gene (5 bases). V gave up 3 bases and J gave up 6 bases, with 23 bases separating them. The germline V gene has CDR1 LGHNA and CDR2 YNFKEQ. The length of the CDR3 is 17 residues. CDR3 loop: CASSQDSRGAAPDGYTF. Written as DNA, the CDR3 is TGTGCCAGCAGCCAGGATTCAAGAGGGGCCGCCCCCGATGGCTACACCTTC.

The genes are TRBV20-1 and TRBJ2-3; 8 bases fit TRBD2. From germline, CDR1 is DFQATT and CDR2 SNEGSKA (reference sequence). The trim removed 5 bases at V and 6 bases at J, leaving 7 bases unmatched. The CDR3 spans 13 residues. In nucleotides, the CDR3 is TGCAGTGCTCCCAGCGGGGGAGAGGATACGCAGTATTTT. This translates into CSAPSGGEDTQYF.

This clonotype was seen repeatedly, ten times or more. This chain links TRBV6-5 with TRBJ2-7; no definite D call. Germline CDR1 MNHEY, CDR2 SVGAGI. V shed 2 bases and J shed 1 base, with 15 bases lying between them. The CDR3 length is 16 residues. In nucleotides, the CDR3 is TGTGCCAGCAGTTACCGGCCGCTAAGAACGTCCTACGAGCAGTACTTC. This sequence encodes CASSYRPLRTSYEQYF.

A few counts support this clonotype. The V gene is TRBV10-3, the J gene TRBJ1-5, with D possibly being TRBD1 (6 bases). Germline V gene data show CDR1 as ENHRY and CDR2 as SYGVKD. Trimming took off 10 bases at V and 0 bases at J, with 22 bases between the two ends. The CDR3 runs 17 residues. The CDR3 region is CATRLDRSPYSNQPQHF. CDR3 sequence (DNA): TGTGCCACTCGCTTGGACAGATCGCCTTATAGCAATCAGCCCCAGCATTTT.

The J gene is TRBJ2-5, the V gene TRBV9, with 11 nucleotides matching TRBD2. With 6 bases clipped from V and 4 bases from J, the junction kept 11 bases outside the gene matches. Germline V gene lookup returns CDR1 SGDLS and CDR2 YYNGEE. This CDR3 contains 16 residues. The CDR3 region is CASTLNSGGAGETQYF. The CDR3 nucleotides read TGTGCCAGCACCCTAAATAGCGGGGGGGCCGGAGAGACCCAGTACTTC.

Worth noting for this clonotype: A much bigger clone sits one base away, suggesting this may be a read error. The CDR3 DNA reads TGTGCCATCAGTGAACGCCCAGGTCCCAATCAGCCCCAGCATTTT. This translates into CAISERPGPNQPQHF. The V and J genes are TRBV10-3 and TRBJ1-5; D is ambiguous. The V gene lost 3 bases and the J gene lost 3 bases, with 12 bases spanning the gap. This CDR3 comprises 15 residues. CDR1 ENHRY and CDR2 SYGVKD come from the germline V gene.

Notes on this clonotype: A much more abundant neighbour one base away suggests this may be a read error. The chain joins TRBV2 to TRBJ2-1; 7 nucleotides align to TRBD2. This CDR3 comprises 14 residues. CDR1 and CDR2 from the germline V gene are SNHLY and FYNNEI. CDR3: CASRDLAVYNEQLF. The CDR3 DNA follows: TGTGCCAGCAGGGATCTAGCGGTATACAATGAGCAGCTCTTC.

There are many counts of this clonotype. The CDR3 DNA follows: TGTGCCAGCAGCTTGGACCGGGGTGGCAACGTCCTGACTTTC. Translating gives CASSLDRGGNVLTF. The chain recombines TRBV5-8 with TRBJ2-6; possible D gene TRBD2, 5 bases. V lost 0 bases, J lost 9 bases, and 10 bases lay in between. Germline V lookup: CDR1 SGHTS, CDR2 YDEGEE. The CDR3 covers 14 residues.

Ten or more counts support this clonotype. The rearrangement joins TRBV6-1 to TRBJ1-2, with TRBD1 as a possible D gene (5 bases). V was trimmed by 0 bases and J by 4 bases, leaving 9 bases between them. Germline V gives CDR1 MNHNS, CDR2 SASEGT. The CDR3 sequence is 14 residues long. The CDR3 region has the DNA TGTGCCAGCAGTGAAGCGAGCGGGGCCTATGGCTACACCTTC. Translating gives CASSEASGAYGYTF.